The T cell receptor beta chain under discussion was sequenced for a study of blood T cell repertoires in COVID-19. Study-level background: Specimens from acute and convalescent COVID-19 originated in the United States, Italy and Spain. Sources were T cells, B-cell-depleted T cells, or PBMCs; the material itself was cDNA or gDNA.

TCRdb keeps only in-frame clones here, not all; method: immunoSEQ multiplex PCR. The sample gives more than 200,000 clones, roughly 80% of which show up once; 7.5% to 9% is in the top ten. CDR1 and CDR2 (germline): MNHEY, SVGAGI. The CDR3 is 13 residues long. Trimming took 0 bases from V and 8 from J, leaving 10 bases between them. The sequenced material came from peripheral blood. J is TRBJ1-2 and V is TRBV6-5; D is possibly TRBD1 (6 bases). The source is a woman older than 75 with acute or convalescent COVID-19. For the CDR3, the DNA is TGTGCCAGCAGTTACTCCGGCAGGGGCGGCTACACCTTC. It is translated as CASSYSGRGGYTF.